A single sample is the source of the 23 T cell receptor beta chains below, sequenced in a study of blood T cells in healthy people across ages. Combining a sample-barcoded 5' primer with a J-beta primer mix, a second PCR ran for roughly 6 to 11 cycles. One entry per CDR3 protein results from TCRdb running MiXCR on the 5' RACE reads. The sample records about 1.8 million distinct CDR3 sequences, less than 50% being singletons. The sequencing sample was made of blood. Receptors originate from a woman between 40 and 50 years old in good health.

The CDR3 DNA is TGTGCCAGCAGTCCCGGGCTGGAGGCCCCATCCTACGAGCAGTACTTC. Translation gives CASSPGLEAPSYEQYF. The chain carries TRBV6-5 and TRBJ2-7; TRBD2 is a possible D gene (5 bases). This CDR3 comprises 16 residues. V was clipped by 5 bases and J by 1 base, with 18 bases between them. Germline V gives CDR1 MNHEY, CDR2 SVGAGI.

This chain links TRBV24-1 with TRBJ2-1; TRBD2 matches 15 bases. The V and J ends lost 5 bases and 5 bases, in that order; junction bases with no gene match: 3. This CDR3 has 16 amino acids. Germline CDR1 is KGHDR and CDR2 is SFDVKD. The CDR3 bases are TGTGCCACCAGTGGAGGGACTAGCGGGGGGAACAATGAGCAGTTCTTC. This gives the protein CATSGGTSGGNNEQFF.

A single count supports this clonotype. The V gene is TRBV20-1, the J gene TRBJ2-5, with 9 bases identical to TRBD1. The J call may be in error: the DNA end matches TRBJ2-7 better. The CDR3 consists of 15 residues. Germline CDR1 and CDR2: DFQATT and SNEGSKA (reference sequence). DNA for the CDR3: TGCAGTGCTAGAGATGAGACAGGGGGGTGGTACGAGCAGTACTTC. Translating gives CSARDETGGWYEQYF.

This chain joins TRBV12-3 or TRBV12-4 and TRBJ1-6, with unresolved D. CDR3 length: 12 amino acids. The ends were cut back, 5 bases at V and 15 bases at J, with 14 bases in the middle. The CDR3 coding sequence is TGTGCCAGCAGTACACCCTTGAGCATCCTCCACTTT. Encoded protein: CASSTPLSILHF.

This clonotype has a handful of counts. CDR3 sequence: CASSQVSSGAKTQYF. In DNA, the CDR3 is TGTGCCAGCAGCCAAGTTTCTAGCGGGGCCAAGACCCAGTACTTC. The J gene is TRBJ2-5, the V gene TRBV4-2; 9 nucleotides line up with TRBD2. The CDR3 spans 15 residues. After removal of 1 base from V and 6 bases from J, the junction contained 6 bases not matched to a gene. CDR1 LGHNA and CDR2 YNFKEQ come from the germline V gene.

This clonotype was seen a few times. The chain joins TRBV20-1 to TRBJ2-5; 11 bases align to TRBD2. Unmatched junction bases numbered 5, after V lost 1 base and J lost 1 base. The germline V gene encodes CDR1 DFQATT and CDR2 SNEGSKA (reference sequence). The CDR3 has 16 amino acids. The CDR3 DNA follows: TGCAGTGCTAGAGGGGCTAGCGGGGGGCTCCAAGAGACCCAGTACTTC. It encodes CSARGASGGLQETQYF.

Points on this clonotype: The junction does not match germline at one end; this may be a read error. The chain recombines TRBV20-1 with TRBJ2-7; the match to TRBD1 covers 9 bases. This CDR3 is built from 17 residues. CDR1 DFQATT and CDR2 SNEGSKA come from the germline V gene (reference sequence). The DNA for the CDR3 is TGCAGTGCTACCCAACCCTTATGGACAGGGGTAACCTACGAGCGGTACTTC. Translated, it gives CSATQPLWTGVTYERYF.

The chain uses TRBV5-6 and TRBJ2-4; D gene unclear. Germline CDR1 and CDR2: SGHDT and YYEEEE. V lost 2 bases, J lost 0 bases, and 3 bases lay in between. This CDR3 contains 13 residues. The DNA for the CDR3 is TGTGCCAGCAGCTTCCAAGCCAAAAACATTCAGTACTTC. Protein product: CASSFQAKNIQYF. The full variable domain, in which reference TRBV5-6 and TRBJ2-4 provide the parts outside the CDR3, is DAGVTQSPTHLIKTRGQQVTLRCSPKSGHDTVSWYQQALGQGPQFIFQYYEEEERQRGNFPDRFSGHQFPNYSSELNVNALLLGDSALYLCASSFQAKNIQYFGAGTRLSVL.

This clonotype turned up a few times. The V call is TRBV11-2, the J call TRBJ1-5, with TRBD1 matching 7 bases. V gave up 5 bases and J gave up 6 bases; unmatched junction bases: 10. CDR3 size: 15 residues. Germline-derived CDR1 and CDR2 are SGHAT and FQNNGV. DNA of the CDR3: TGTGCCAGCAGCCCAGAGACAGGGATGGGTCAGCCCCAGCATTTT. Translation gives CASSPETGMGQPQHF.

In nucleotides, the CDR3 is TGTGCCAGCAGTGAACCCTCTGGGGGGGTTAGCACAGATACGCAGTATTTT. This encodes CASSEPSGGVSTDTQYF. This chain joins TRBV2 and TRBJ2-3; 7 positions match TRBD2. The germline V gene has CDR1 SNHLY and CDR2 FYNNEI. The CDR3 totals 17 residues. V trimming: 2 bases; J trimming: 0 bases; junction bases outside the gene matches: 8. Filled out from reference TRBV2 and TRBJ2-3, the complete variable domain reads EPEVTQTPSHQVTQMGQEVILRCVPISNHLYFYWYRQILGQKVEFLVSFYNNEISEKSEIFDDQFSVERPDGSNFTLKIRSTKLEDSAMYFCASSEPSGGVSTDTQYFGPGTRLTVL.

The rearrangement uses TRBV5-1 and TRBJ2-4, with D perhaps assigned TRBD1 or TRBD2 (5 bases each). The CDR3 consists of 14 residues. The V and J ends lost 0 bases and 8 bases respectively, with 12 bases between them. CDR1 SGHRS and CDR2 YFSETQ come from the germline V gene. DNA for the CDR3: TGCGCCAGCAGCTTGGCCGGGGCTTTAGACATTCAGTACTTC. The encoded protein is CASSLAGALDIQYF.

J is TRBJ2-3 and V is TRBV28; D may be TRBD2 (7 bases). The germline V gene encodes CDR1 MDHEN and CDR2 SYDVKM. V shed 5 bases and J shed 0 bases, with 15 bases lying between them. The CDR3 has 16 residues. CDR3 protein: CASSPGGQPSTDTQYF. The CDR3, as DNA: TGTGCCAGCAGTCCCGGGGGGCAACCTAGCACAGATACGCAGTATTTT.

The gene calls are TRBV6-2 or TRBV6-3 and TRBJ2-3, with TRBD2 as a possible D gene (5 bases). CDR1 is MNHEY and CDR2 is SVGEGT in the germline V gene. Trimming took 1 base from V and 1 from J, leaving 18 bases between them. The length of the CDR3 is 18 residues. The DNA of the CDR3 is TGTGCCAGCAGTTACTGGGCGGGTAAGGGCGCCCGCACAGATACGCAGTATTTT. This codes for CASSYWAGKGARTDTQYF.

V gene TRBV7-9 combines with J gene TRBJ1-1, with unresolved D. V was pared by 5 bases and J by 0 bases, with 10 bases between. This CDR3 has 14 residues. Germline values: CDR1 SEHNR, CDR2 FQNEAQ (reference sequence). The CDR3: CASSLKALNTEAFF. The CDR3 bases are TGTGCCAGCAGCCTCAAGGCCCTGAACACTGAAGCTTTCTTT.

This chain joins TRBV6-5 and TRBJ2-7; TRBD1 might be the D (5 bases). Trimming pared 5 bases from V and 0 bases from J, leaving 11 bases between. Germline V lookup: CDR1 MNHEY, CDR2 SVGAGI. The CDR3 runs 14 residues. This CDR3 reads CASSLQDSSYEQYF. CDR3 in DNA: TGTGCCAGCAGTCTACAGGATAGCTCCTACGAGCAGTACTTC.

This clonotype was counted between two and nine times. The chain joins TRBV27 to TRBJ1-2, with 11 positions matching TRBD1. Looked up from germline, CDR1 is MNHEY and CDR2 is SMNVEV (reference sequence). Trimming removed 5 bases from V and 8 bases from J; junction bases left unmatched: 7. The CDR3 has 14 amino acids. In DNA form, the CDR3 reads TGTGCCAGCAGTGTGGGACAGGGGGGCCGGGGCTACACCTTC. It specifies CASSVGQGGRGYTF.

The rearrangement uses TRBV12-3 or TRBV12-4 and TRBJ2-5, with TRBD1 matching 9 bases. V lost 6 bases and J lost 7; bases outside the gene matches: 9. The CDR3 covers 14 residues. DNA of the CDR3: TGTGCCAGCAGACCGGGACAGGGAGTGGGGACCCAGTACTTC. It specifies CASRPGQGVGTQYF.

The V and J genes are TRBV5-6 and TRBJ1-2, with 10 bases that match TRBD1. CDR3 size: 14 residues. The germline CDR1 and CDR2 sequences are SGHDT and YYEEEE. The V and J ends lost 2 bases and 7 bases, in that order; junction bases with no gene match: 5. The CDR3 is CASSFGTGVSGYTF. The CDR3 DNA is TGTGCCAGCAGCTTTGGGACAGGGGTGTCTGGCTACACCTTC.

This clonotype has a handful of counts. This chain uses TRBV4-1 with TRBJ1-6; 9 bases align to TRBD1. Germline trimming cut 1 base from V and 4 bases from J; bases unmatched to any gene: 2. This CDR3 comprises 16 residues. CDR1 is MGHRA and CDR2 is YSYEKL in the germline V gene. CDR3 coding DNA: TGCGCCAGCAGCCAAGGACAGGGGGTATATAATTCACCCCTCCACTTT. Translating gives CASSQGQGVYNSPLHF.

In this sample, this clonotype turned up a few times. The V call is TRBV12-3 or TRBV12-4, the J call TRBJ2-5; possibly TRBD2 for D (6 bases). CDR3 length equals 16 residues. V lost 0 bases, J lost 4 bases, and 15 bases lay in between. CDR3 nucleotide sequence: TGTGCCAGCAGTTTAGCGGGGGGTGACATTGGAGAGACCCAGTACTTC. Its translation: CASSLAGGDIGETQYF.

This sequence joins TRBV5-1 and TRBJ2-7; TRBD2 agrees at 13 bases. Germline CDR1 reads SGHRS; CDR2 reads YFSETQ. Trimming removed 3 bases from V and 0 bases from J; junction bases left unmatched: 9. The CDR3 has 18 residues. CDR3 DNA sequence: TGCGCCAGCAGCTACGGACTAGCGGGGGTCCCAAGCTCCTACGAGCAGTACTTC. Its translation is CASSYGLAGVPSSYEQYF.

This chain joins TRBV18 and TRBJ2-3; D possibly matches TRBD1 or TRBD2 (5 bases each). Trimming took off 2 bases at V and 5 bases at J, with 23 bases between the two ends. CDR1 is KGHSH and CDR2 is LQKENI in the germline V gene. The CDR3 is made up of 18 amino acids. The CDR3 is CASSPGTRSSEKGDTQYF. As DNA, the CDR3 is TGTGCCAGCTCACCAGGGACCAGAAGTTCGGAAAAGGGAGATACGCAGTATTTT.

The chain uses TRBV11-2 and TRBJ2-5; D possibly corresponds to TRBD1 (7 bases). Germline lookup yields CDR1 SGHAT and CDR2 FQNNGV. V lost 2 bases to trimming and J lost 5 bases, with 21 bases between them. There are 17 residues in the CDR3. CDR3 region: CASSLIGDSAGGETQYF. CDR3 in DNA: TGTGCCAGCAGCTTAATCGGGGACAGCGCCGGGGGTGAGACCCAGTACTTC.